Listed below are T cell receptor beta chains from one sample, sequenced in a study of blood T cell repertoires in COVID-19. Clones were sequenced by immunoSEQ multiplex PCR, and TCRdb holds only the in-frame ones, with some missing. The sample contains over 300,000 clones, around 80% of which appear only once. The sample was peripheral blood. Receptors originate from a woman in her 50s with acute or convalescent COVID-19. The CDR3 runs from the conserved cysteine through the conserved F or W. A D gene is named only where the DNA matches it firmly. The size entry is marked missing in some rows and otherwise reads once, few, many or a size class.

TRBJ2-7 | - | TRBV7-2 | - | 14 | CASSPRGVPYEQYF | TGTGCCAGCAGCCCCAGGGGGGTCCCCTACGAGCAGTACTTC
TRBJ2-1 | TRBD1 | TRBV7-8 | - | 16 | CATGQGASLAYNEQFF | TGTGCCACGGGACAGGGGGCCTCTCTGGCCTACAATGAGCAGTTCTTC
TRBJ2-1 | - | TRBV9 | - | 14 | CASSVSGSNNEQFF | TGTGCCAGCAGCGTTAGCGGTTCTAACAATGAGCAGTTCTTC
TRBJ2-2 | - | TRBV5-1 | - | 16 | CASSFGDFANTGELFF | TGCGCCAGCAGCTTCGGGGACTTTGCGAACACCGGGGAGCTGTTTTTT
TRBJ1-1 | TRBD1 | TRBV3-1/TRBV3-2 | few | 18 | CASSQGPGQGPSGTEAFF | TGTGCCAGCAGCCAAGGCCCGGGACAGGGGCCTTCGGGGACTGAAGCTTTCTTT
TRBJ2-3 | TRBD2 | TRBV6-2/TRBV6-3 | - | 17 | CASSYRLAGTFTDTQYF | TGTGCCAGCAGTTACCGACTAGCGGGAACCTTCACAGATACGCAGTATTTT
TRBJ2-5 | - | TRBV7-8 | - | 12 | CASTAYIGTQYF | TGTGCCAGCACCGCATACATTGGGACCCAGTACTTC
TRBJ2-5 | - | TRBV7-9 | - | 14 | CASSLGQLRETQYF | TGTGCCAGCAGCTTAGGACAGCTTAGAGAGACCCAGTACTTC
TRBJ1-3 | TRBD1 | TRBV11-2 | once | 16 | CASSWWGTGDGNTIYF | TGTGCCAGCAGCTGGTGGGGGACAGGGGATGGAAACACCATATATTTT
TRBJ1-2 | - | TRBV19 | - | 15 | CASSNHDSAPRGYTF | TGTGCCAGTAGTAACCATGACAGTGCCCCTCGTGGCTACACCTTC
TRBJ1-2 | - | TRBV28 | - | 13 | CASEGGGLWGYTF | TGTGCCAGCGAAGGAGGCGGGCTGTGGGGCTACACCTTC
TRBJ1-5 | TRBD1 | TRBV27 | - | 15 | CASRDGQGGNQPQHF | TGTGCCAGCAGAGACGGGCAGGGGGGTAATCAGCCCCAGCATTTT
TRBJ2-5 | - | TRBV18 | - | 11 | CASSPGETQYF | TGTGCCAGCTCACCCGGGGAGACCCAGTACTTC
TRBJ1-2 | - | TRBV6-1 | - | 14 | CASSELSGSSGYTF | TGTGCCAGCAGTGAATTATCAGGGTCTTCCGGCTACACCTTC
TRBJ2-2 | TRBD1 | TRBV10-3 | - | 16 | CAIAYAGTGSTGELFF | TGTGCCATTGCTTACGCCGGGACAGGGTCCACCGGGGAGCTGTTTTTT
TRBJ2-1 | - | TRBV7-3 | - | 18 | CASSHTSPQGGPSNEQFF | TGTGCCAGCAGCCATACCTCCCCACAGGGAGGGCCTTCCAATGAGCAGTTCTTC
TRBJ2-1 | TRBD2 | TRBV2 | - | 15 | CASFMGGSPANEQFF | TGTGCCAGTTTTATGGGCGGGAGCCCGGCGAATGAGCAGTTCTTC
TRBJ1-1 | - | TRBV2 | once | 13 | CASRQNMNTEAFF | TGTGCCAGCAGGCAAAACATGAACACTGAAGCTTTCTTT
TRBJ2-5 | TRBD2 | TRBV5-4 | - | 18 | CASSSGGLAGGDQETQYF | TGTGCCAGCAGCTCGGGAGGACTAGCGGGGGGGGACCAAGAGACCCAGTACTTC
TRBJ1-1 | - | TRBV5-6 | - | 14 | CASSLDRFPDEAFF | TGTGCCAGCAGCTTGGACAGATTTCCTGATGAAGCTTTCTTT
TRBJ2-5 | TRBD2 | TRBV7-7 | - | 19 | CASSMRTSGGPSPKETQYF | TGTGCCAGCAGCATGCGGACTAGCGGGGGCCCCAGCCCGAAAGAGACCCAGTACTTC
TRBJ1-1 | TRBD1 | TRBV6-2/TRBV6-3 | - | 14 | CASSQDRGRTEAFF | TGTGCCAGCAGTCAGGACAGGGGGCGGACTGAAGCTTTCTTT
TRBJ1-5 | - | TRBV7-2 | - | 14 | CASSLLGRGQPQHF | TGTGCCAGCAGCTTATTGGGAAGGGGTCAGCCCCAGCATTTT
TRBJ2-1 | - | TRBV6-5 | - | 13 | CASSTDGNNEQFF | TGTGCCAGCAGCACGGACGGGAACAATGAGCAGTTCTTC
TRBJ1-1 | - | TRBV11-2 | - | 14 | CASSLEGRADGAFF | TGTGCCAGCAGCTTAGAGGGCCGCGCAGATGGAGCTTTCTTT
TRBJ2-2 | - | TRBV6-2/TRBV6-3 | - | 15 | CASSYVAQNTGELFF | TGTGCCAGCAGTTACGTGGCACAGAACACCGGGGAGCTGTTTTTT
TRBJ1-5 | - | TRBV7-2 | - | 12 | CASSLDRETQHF | TGTGCCAGCAGCTTAGACAGGGAAACCCAGCATTTT
TRBJ2-3 | - | TRBV10-2 | - | 15 | CASSRQNPYTDTQYF | TGCGCCAGCAGCCGACAGAACCCTTACACAGATACGCAGTATTTT
TRBJ1-2 | TRBD1 | TRBV11-1 | - | 13 | CASSRDSNYGYTF | TGTGCCAGCAGCCGGGACAGCAACTATGGCTACACCTTC
TRBJ2-5 | TRBD2 | TRBV2 | - | 15 | CASSEGLAGGETQYF | TGTGCCAGCAGTGAAGGCCTAGCGGGGGGGGAGACCCAGTACTTC
TRBJ1-6 | TRBD1 | TRBV18 | - | 23 | CASSPPFSKGQKSYENYNSPLHF | TGTGCCAGCTCACCACCATTTAGTAAGGGACAGAAGAGTTATGAAAACTATAATTCACCCCTCCACTTT
TRBJ2-1 | - | TRBV27 | many | 17 | CASSTLSIQAPYNEQFF | TGTGCCAGCAGCACATTATCAATTCAGGCTCCATACAATGAGCAGTTCTTC
TRBJ2-1 | TRBD1 | TRBV4-2 | - | 16 | CASSQDSGTGGDEQFF | TGTGCCAGCAGCCAAGACTCCGGGACAGGGGGCGATGAGCAGTTCTTC
TRBJ2-1 | - | TRBV24-1 | once | 14 | CATSEADSKNEQFF | TGTGCCACCAGTGAGGCCGACAGCAAGAATGAGCAGTTCTTC
TRBJ2-1 | - | TRBV7-2 | - | 14 | CASRGRLVNNEQFF | TGTGCCAGTCGAGGTCGACTAGTCAACAATGAGCAGTTCTTC